Sequencing of this T cell receptor beta chain was carried out in a study of blood T cell repertoires in COVID-19. The overall study: Samples representing acute and convalescent COVID-19 were sourced from the United States, Italy and Spain. PBMCs, B-cell-depleted T cells, or T cells provided the cDNA or gDNA that made up the material.

In the authors' methods: Reference gene primer amplification yielded estimated nucleated cell counts. Profiled with immunoSEQ multiplex PCR; TCRdb holds only in-frame clones, not every one. That table furnishes V, J and clone size, whereas the DNA furnished D and trimming. The data show 150,000 to 200,000 clones, 80% to 90% seen once. In this sample, this clone turned up a few times. CDR3 size: 14 residues. Per the germline V gene, CDR1 is MDHEN and CDR2 is SYDVKM. Trimming cost V 5 bases and J 6 bases; bases outside gene matches: 7. The chain carries TRBV28 and TRBJ1-3; 7 bases agree with TRBD1. The specimen sequenced was peripheral blood. This TCR derives from a man aged 35-49 years with active or convalescent COVID-19. The CDR3 loop reads CASSTTGYENTIYF. The DNA of the CDR3 is TGTGCCAGCAGTACGACAGGGTACGAAAACACCATATATTTT.